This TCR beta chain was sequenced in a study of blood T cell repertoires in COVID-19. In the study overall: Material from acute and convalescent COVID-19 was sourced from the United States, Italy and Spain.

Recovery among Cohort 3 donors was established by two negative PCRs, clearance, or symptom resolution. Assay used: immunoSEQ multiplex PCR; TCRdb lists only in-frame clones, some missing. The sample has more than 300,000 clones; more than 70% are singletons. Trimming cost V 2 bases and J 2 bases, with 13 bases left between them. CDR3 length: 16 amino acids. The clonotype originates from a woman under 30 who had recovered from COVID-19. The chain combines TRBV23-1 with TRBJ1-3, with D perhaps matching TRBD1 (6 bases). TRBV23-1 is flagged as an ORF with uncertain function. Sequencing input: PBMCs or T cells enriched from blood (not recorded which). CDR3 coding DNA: TGCGCCAGCAGTCAACCGCGGGGGGCCCCTGGAAACACCATATATTTT. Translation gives CASSQPRGAPGNTIYF.